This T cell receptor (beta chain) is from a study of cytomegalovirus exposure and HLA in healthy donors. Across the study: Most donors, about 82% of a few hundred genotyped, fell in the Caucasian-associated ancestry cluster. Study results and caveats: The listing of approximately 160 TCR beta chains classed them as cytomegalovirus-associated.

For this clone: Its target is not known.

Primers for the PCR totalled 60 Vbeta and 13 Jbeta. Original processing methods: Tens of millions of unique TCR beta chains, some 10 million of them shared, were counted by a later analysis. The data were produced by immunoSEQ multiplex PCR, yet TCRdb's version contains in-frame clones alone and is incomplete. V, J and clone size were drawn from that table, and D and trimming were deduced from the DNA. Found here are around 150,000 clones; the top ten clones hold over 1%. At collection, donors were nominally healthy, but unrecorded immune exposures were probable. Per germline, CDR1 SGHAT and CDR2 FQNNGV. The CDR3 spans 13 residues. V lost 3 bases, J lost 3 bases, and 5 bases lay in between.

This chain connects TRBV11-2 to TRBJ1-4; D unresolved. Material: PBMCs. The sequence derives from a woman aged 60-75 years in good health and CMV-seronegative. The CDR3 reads CASSLGANEKLFF. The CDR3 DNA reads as TGTGCCAGCAGCTTGGGAGCTAATGAAAAACTGTTTTTT.